The 7 T cell receptor beta chains listed next were all sequenced from one sample in a study of T cell changes during pregnancy in multiple sclerosis. The assay was immunoSEQ multiplex PCR, and TCRdb's table has in-frame clones only and misses some. The repertoire holds tens of thousands of clones, with roughly 93% as singletons. The sequencing here drew on CD8+ T cells from peripheral blood mononuclear cells, taken after pregnancy. The receptors were gathered from a female donor with multiple sclerosis, enrolled in a pregnancy study.

The CDR3 region is CASSWRLAGSQETQYF. CDR3 in DNA: TGTGCCAGCAGCTGGAGACTAGCGGGTTCTCAAGAGACCCAGTACTTC. This chain links TRBV13 with TRBJ2-5; 10 bases fit TRBD2. The CDR3 extends over 16 amino acids. V dropped 4 bases and J dropped 2; count of bases not matched to a gene: 7. CDR1 and CDR2 from the germline V gene are PRHDT and FYEKMQ (reference sequence).

The J gene is TRBJ2-2, the V gene TRBV29-1; TRBD2 agrees at 7 bases. The CDR3 loop spans 15 amino acids. Germline-derived CDR1 and CDR2 are SQVTM and ANQGSEA. The junction had 4 bases not matched to a gene; V was cut back by 3 bases and J by 0 bases. As DNA, the CDR3 is TGCAGCGTTGAGGCGGGAGACTCGAACACCGGGGAGCTGTTTTTT. It translates to CSVEAGDSNTGELFF.

The rearrangement links TRBV6-6 to TRBJ2-7; D gene unclear. V shed 2 bases and J shed 4 bases, with 9 bases lying between them. Per germline, CDR1 MNHNY and CDR2 SVGAGI (reference sequence). The CDR3 loop spans 13 amino acids. CDR3: CASSYDKTYEQYF. CDR3 DNA: TGTGCCAGCAGTTACGACAAGACATACGAGCAGTACTTC.

In this sample, this clone turned up once. The chain links TRBV7-8 to TRBJ2-1, with 8 bases fitting TRBD2. This CDR3 is built from 16 residues. V shed 3 bases and J 0 bases; nucleotides not matched to a gene: 4. CDR1 SGHVS and CDR2 FQNEAQ come from the germline V gene. The CDR3 is CASSLGRGVSYNEQFF. In DNA form, the CDR3 reads TGTGCCAGCAGCTTGGGGCGGGGGGTCTCCTACAATGAGCAGTTCTTC.

The chain links TRBV7-9 to TRBJ2-7, with D tentatively TRBD1 (6 bases). Germline V gene data show CDR1 as SEHNR and CDR2 as FQNEAQ (reference sequence). The length of the CDR3 is 14 residues. V shed 5 bases and J shed 2 bases, with 13 bases lying between them. CDR3 residues: CASSTSGTTYEQYF. Written as DNA, the CDR3 is TGTGCCAGCAGCACATCCGGGACAACCTACGAGCAGTACTTC.

V gene TRBV15 combines with J gene TRBJ2-5, with a tentative D call TRBD2 (7 bases). The length of the CDR3 is 15 residues. Per germline, CDR1 LNHNV and CDR2 YYDKDF (reference sequence). Trimming took off 1 base at V and 5 bases at J, with 14 bases between the two ends. In nucleotides, the CDR3 is TGTGCCACCAGCAGAGTTGCGGGGGCTGGGGAGACCCAGTACTTC. It encodes CATSRVAGAGETQYF.

The rearrangement joins TRBV13 to TRBJ2-3, with 13 positions matching TRBD2. This CDR3 contains 16 residues. V was clipped by 5 bases and J by 5 bases; unmatched bases: 7. Germline CDR1 PRHDT, CDR2 FYEKMQ (reference sequence). CDR3 sequence (DNA): TGTGCCAGCAGCCCGCGACTAGCGGGAGGCGAAGATACGCAGTATTTT. It translates to CASSPRLAGGEDTQYF.